Listed here is a single T cell receptor (beta chain). The sample is drawn from a study of blood T cell repertoires in COVID-19. V was pared by 0 bases and J by 3 bases, with 6 bases of the junction left unmatched. CDR1 and CDR2 from the germline V gene are SGHKS and YYEKEE (reference sequence). The CDR3 covers 15 residues. Only in-frame clones appear in the TCRdb table, and some are missing; sequencing was by immunoSEQ multiplex PCR. This sample has just over 250,000 clones, with around 89% found just once. The chain couples TRBV5-5 to TRBJ2-7; 7 nucleotides match TRBD1. The source material was peripheral blood. The clonotype originates from a man aged 55-75 years who had recovered from COVID-19. The CDR3 DNA reads TGTGCCAGCAGCTTGGGAGGGGGCATGTACTACGAGCAGTACTTC. It encodes CASSLGGGMYYEQYF.